These 19 T cell receptor beta chains were all obtained from the same sample, sequenced in a study of blood T cell repertoires in COVID-19. Produced via immunoSEQ multiplex PCR; TCRdb's table is partial and in-frame only. The table lists 100,000 to 150,000 clones, more than 75% of them singletons. Material for sequencing was peripheral blood. The receptors were gathered from a human donor in a cohort sampled during active COVID-19.

This clone is a singleton in its sample. V usage is TRBV4-1 and J usage is TRBJ2-7; D possibly corresponds to TRBD2 (5 bases). Germline V gene data show CDR1 as MGHRA and CDR2 as YSYEKL. This CDR3 is built from 16 residues. V lost 4 bases, J lost 1 base, and 17 bases lay in between. This chain's CDR3 is CASSLTTRATSYEQYF. The CDR3 nucleotides read TGCGCCAGCAGCCTGACCACTAGGGCCACTTCCTACGAGCAGTACTTC.

This sequence joins TRBV2 and TRBJ2-7; no reliable D call. In germline, CDR1 is SNHLY, CDR2 FYNNEI. V dropped 2 bases and J dropped 4 bases, with 15 bases sitting between them. The CDR3 has 15 residues. In nucleotides, the CDR3 is TGTGCCAGCAGTGAAACGCAGGTTATGTGGTACGAGCAGTACTTC. This codes for CASSETQVMWYEQYF.

The chain links TRBV6-6 to TRBJ2-7; 9 positions agree with TRBD1. V shed 6 bases and J 5 bases; nucleotides not matched to a gene: 5. This CDR3 is built from 13 residues. Germline V gene data show CDR1 as MNHNY and CDR2 as SVGAGI (reference sequence). The CDR3 bases are TGTGCCAGCAGATTGGACAGGGGCGACGAGCAGTACTTC. Protein sequence: CASRLDRGDEQYF.

The J gene is TRBJ2-7, the V gene TRBV3-1 (or the pseudogene TRBV3-2); possibly TRBD2 for D (6 bases). The CDR3 totals 15 residues. The V and J ends lost 4 bases and 0 bases respectively, with 13 bases between them. Germline assignment: CDR1 LGHDT and CDR2 YNNKEL (reference sequence). CDR3 region: CASSPRSGGSYEQYF. CDR3 coding DNA: TGTGCCAGCAGCCCCCGATCCGGGGGCTCCTACGAGCAGTACTTC.

V gene TRBV2 combines with J gene TRBJ1-2; D is possibly TRBD1 (5 bases). Germline CDR1 reads SNHLY; CDR2 reads FYNNEI. Between the trimmed V and J ends, which lost 8 bases and 3 bases, there was a span of 13 bases. The CDR3 contains 13 residues. CDR3 amino acids: CASVNGGDYGYTF. In DNA, the CDR3 is TGTGCCAGCGTTAATGGGGGGGACTATGGCTACACCTTC.

The gene calls are TRBV3-1 (or the pseudogene TRBV3-2) and TRBJ1-1, with 9 bases aligning to TRBD1. Per germline, CDR1 LGHDT and CDR2 YNNKEL (reference sequence). CDR3 length equals 18 residues. V shed 0 bases, J shed 5 bases, and the junction held 13 bases outside the gene matches. CDR3 DNA sequence: TGTGCCAGCAGCCAAGAAGGGGGGACAGGGTTGCGGAGGACTGAAGCTTTCTTT. Its protein product is CASSQEGGTGLRRTEAFF.

This chain connects TRBV19 to TRBJ1-5; weak D call: TRBD1 (5 bases). The CDR3 runs 14 residues. Germline lookup yields CDR1 LNHDA and CDR2 SQIVND (reference sequence). The ends were cut back, 9 bases at V and 2 bases at J, with 14 bases in the middle. The CDR3 nucleotides read TGTGCCAGCTCCGCGGGGGGTGGCAATCAGCCCCAGCATTTT. This encodes CASSAGGGNQPQHF.

The chain carries TRBV2 and TRBJ2-5; D perhaps matches TRBD2 (5 bases). V lost 4 bases to trimming and J lost 4 bases, with 7 bases between them. CDR3 length: 12 amino acids. Germline CDR1 and CDR2: SNHLY and FYNNEI. For the CDR3, the DNA is TGTGCCAGCAGTGGAGGGAGAGAGACCCAGTACTTC. It translates to CASSGGRETQYF.

The V gene is TRBV28, the J gene TRBJ2-1; 7 bases are shared with TRBD2. This CDR3 has 15 residues. J gave up 6 bases and V 6 bases, and 11 bases lay outside the gene matches. Germline values: CDR1 MDHEN, CDR2 SYDVKM. Here the CDR3 DNA reads TGTGCCAGCAGCCCCTCCCTAGCGGACCGCAATGAGCAGTTCTTC. Translated: CASSPSLADRNEQFF. The full variable domain, rest sourced from reference TRBV28 and TRBJ2-1, is DVKVTQSSRYLVKRTGEKVFLECVQDMDHENMFWYRQDPGLGLRLIYFSYDVKMKEKGDIPEGYSVSREKKERFSLILESASTNQTSMYLCASSPSLADRNEQFFGPGTRLTVL.

The V gene is TRBV10-1, the J gene TRBJ1-1; D not certain. CDR1 is WNHNN and CDR2 is SYGVQD in the germline V gene (reference sequence). Trimming removed 6 bases from V and 0 bases from J, with 8 bases in between. The CDR3 is made up of 13 amino acids. This CDR3 is CASRQDMNTEAFF. CDR3 sequence (DNA): TGCGCCAGCAGACAAGATATGAACACTGAAGCTTTCTTT.

The chain employs TRBV15 and TRBJ1-1; no reliable D call. The V end was cut by 1 base, the J end by 7 bases, with 10 bases between. CDR1 and CDR2 from the germline V gene are LNHNV and YYDKDF (reference sequence). The CDR3 extends over 13 amino acids. In DNA form, the CDR3 reads TGTGCCACCAGCAGAGCACTAGAGGGTGAAGCTTTCTTT. It encodes CATSRALEGEAFF.

CDR3: CASSLQGALNYGYTF. The DNA of the CDR3 is TGTGCCAGCAGTTTACAGGGGGCTCTCAACTATGGCTACACCTTC. The V and J genes are TRBV27 and TRBJ1-2, with 8 positions matching TRBD1. CDR3 size: 15 residues. The trim removed 2 bases at V and 2 bases at J, leaving 4 bases unmatched. Germline V gives CDR1 MNHEY, CDR2 SMNVEV (reference sequence).

CDR3 residues: CASSPGGTSNYGYTF. CDR3 DNA sequence: TGTGCCAGCTCACCAGGAGGGACCTCTAACTATGGCTACACCTTC. The chain has TRBV18 and TRBJ1-2, with D perhaps TRBD1 (5 bases). The CDR3 has 15 residues. Trimming removed 2 bases from V and 0 bases from J, with 10 bases in between. Germline CDR1 KGHSH, CDR2 LQKENI.

V and J are TRBV5-4 and TRBJ1-2; D perhaps matches TRBD1 (5 bases). Germline lookup yields CDR1 SGHNT and CDR2 YYREEE (reference sequence). The CDR3 runs to 11 residues. The ends were cut back, 9 bases at V and 6 bases at J, with 12 bases in the middle. The CDR3 loop is CAILSGDGYTF. CDR3 DNA sequence: TGTGCCATCCTCTCGGGGGATGGCTACACCTTC.

This clone was found a few times. The chain uses TRBV7-9 and TRBJ2-2; D is possibly TRBD2 (5 bases). Trimming stripped 9 bases from V and 6 bases from J, with 11 bases between. Germline V CDR1 and CDR2: SEHNR, FQNEAQ (reference sequence). The CDR3 is made up of 12 amino acids. DNA for the CDR3: TGTGCCAGTCACCGGGGTGCCGGGGAGCTGTTTTTT. Translation gives CASHRGAGELFF.

J is TRBJ2-5 and V is TRBV29-1, with D tentatively TRBD1 (5 bases). The CDR3 length is 14 residues. The germline V gene encodes CDR1 SQVTM and CDR2 ANQGSEA. Trimming removed 4 bases at V and 5 bases at J, with 17 bases between. The CDR3 nucleotides are TGCAGCGTTGCCAGGCAGGGTCCTGGTGAGACCCAGTACTTC. The encoded protein is CSVARQGPGETQYF.

This chain connects TRBV4-2 to TRBJ1-4; the D gene is possibly TRBD1 (6 bases). Germline V gives CDR1 LGHNA, CDR2 YNFKEQ. Trimming pared 4 bases from V and 9 bases from J, leaving 15 bases between. The CDR3 is 14 residues long. DNA for the CDR3: TGTGCCAGCAGCCGCGGACAGACCTCCCAAAAACTGTTTTTT. It yields the protein CASSRGQTSQKLFF.

This chain links TRBV4-2 with TRBJ2-3; TRBD2 might be the D (6 bases). Germline CDR1 LGHNA, CDR2 YNFKEQ. Trimming removed 0 bases from V and 0 bases from J, with 10 bases in between. The CDR3 extends over 16 amino acids. The CDR3 reads CASSQDSLASTDTQYF. The CDR3 nucleotides are TGTGCCAGCAGCCAAGATTCCCTAGCGAGCACAGATACGCAGTATTTT.

The rearrangement joins TRBV29-1 to TRBJ2-1; a possible D gene is TRBD1 (5 bases). The CDR3 has 13 amino acids. Germline V CDR1 and CDR2: SQVTM, ANQGSEA. Deletions cut 4 bases from V and 5 bases from J, with 12 bases between. The CDR3 DNA reads TGCAGCGTTGCTGCCAGGGTGGACAATGAGCAGTTCTTC. This sequence encodes CSVAARVDNEQFF.